Following are 8 T cell receptor beta chains from one sample sequenced in a study of blood T cells in healthy people across ages. A J-beta primer mix and a sample-barcoded 5' primer were used in a second PCR of about 6 to 12 cycles. TCRdb reprocessed the 5' RACE reads with MiXCR, giving one entry per CDR3 protein. The sample consists of around 1,800,000 distinct CDR3 sequences, 39% of them appearing once. The sequencing input was blood. All receptors derive from a human donor in good health.

The chain is built from TRBV12-3 or TRBV12-4 and TRBJ2-3; 12 bases are a match to TRBD2. This CDR3 contains 16 residues. V shed 5 bases and J 4 bases; nucleotides not matched to a gene: 7. CDR3 nucleotide sequence: TGTGCCAGCAGTATCCTAGCGGGGGGGCTCTCAGATACGCAGTATTTT. This encodes CASSILAGGLSDTQYF.

This chain joins TRBV13 and TRBJ1-3, with a possible D match to TRBD1 (5 bases). CDR1 and CDR2 (germline): PRHDT, FYEKMQ (reference sequence). Trimming left V 3 bases short and J 7 bases short, with 13 bases between. This CDR3 has 14 residues. The CDR3 region is CASSFVQEGNTIYF. CDR3 nucleotides: TGTGCCAGCAGCTTCGTCCAGGAGGGGAACACCATATATTTT.

Of note for this clonotype: A junction end diverges from the germline sequence, so it may reflect a read error. This chain links TRBV7-9 with TRBJ1-1; perhaps TRBD1 as D (5 bases). The CDR3 is 17 residues long. CDR1 and CDR2 from the germline V gene are SEHNR and FQNEAQ (reference sequence). CDR3 nucleotides: TGTGCCAGTAGCTCAAACCGGGACGGTGAAAACTGGTTACGCGCTTTCTTT. Encoded protein: CASSSNRDGENWLRAFF. Full variable domain (remainder filled in from reference TRBV7-9 and TRBJ1-1): DTGVSQNPRHKITKRGQNVTFRCDPISEHNRLYWYRQTLGQGPEFLTYFQNEAQLEKSRLLSDRFSAERPKGSFSTLEIQRTEQGDSAMYLCASSSNRDGENWLRAFFGQGTRLTVV.

CDR3 sequence reads: CASSVGAGPGNTIYF. The CDR3 DNA follows: TGTGCCAGCAGCGTAGGTGCAGGGCCCGGAAACACCATATATTTT. The chain recombines TRBV9 with TRBJ1-3, with D possibly being TRBD1 (5 bases). Germline V gene data show CDR1 as SGDLS and CDR2 as YYNGEE. Trimming took off 0 bases at V and 4 bases at J, with 11 bases between the two ends. This CDR3 contains 15 residues.

The V call is TRBV6-5, the J call TRBJ2-7; 9 positions agree with TRBD2. Germline CDR1 reads MNHEY; CDR2 reads SVGAGI. Trimming took 2 bases from V and 7 from J; bases not matched to a gene: 9. The CDR3 covers 15 residues. The CDR3 DNA reads TGTGCCAGCAGTTACCTAGCGGGACTGGGGGTTGAGCAGTACTTC. Translation: CASSYLAGLGVEQYF.

This clonotype was detected a few times. The V call is TRBV7-2, the J call TRBJ1-5; possible D gene TRBD1, 6 bases. The germline gives CDR1 SGHTA, CDR2 FQGNSA. The ends were cut back, 1 base at V and 3 bases at J, with 10 bases in the middle. There are 15 residues in the CDR3. CDR3 DNA sequence: TGTGCCAGCAGCTTAGTGGGGGGGGCCAATCAGCCCCAGCATTTT. It yields the protein CASSLVGGANQPQHF. Complete variable domain (other parts from reference TRBV7-2 and TRBJ1-5): GAGVSQSPSNKVTEKGKDVELRCDPISGHTALYWYRQSLGQGLEFLIYFQGNSAPDKSGLPSDRFSAERTGGSVSTLTIQRTQQEDSAVYLCASSLVGGANQPQHFGDGTRLSIL.

This chain uses TRBV6-2 or TRBV6-3 with TRBJ2-7, with D possibly being TRBD1 (5 bases). Germline loops: CDR1 MNHEY, CDR2 SVGEGT. The CDR3 consists of 13 residues. The germline V and J ends were trimmed by 6 bases and 0 bases, with 9 bases remaining between them. The CDR3 reads CASRNDSSYEQYF. CDR3 bases: TGTGCCAGCAGGAACGACAGCTCCTACGAGCAGTACTTC.

This clonotype was recorded a few times. CDR3: CSARDQRGVYNEQFF. CDR3 coding DNA: TGCAGTGCTAGAGATCAGCGGGGGGTCTACAATGAGCAGTTCTTC. This chain connects TRBV20-1 to TRBJ2-1; TRBD2 agrees at 9 bases. V gave up 0 bases and J gave up 3 bases; unmatched junction bases: 3. Per the germline V gene, CDR1 is DFQATT and CDR2 is SNEGSKA (reference sequence). CDR3 length: 15 amino acids.